This TCR beta chain is from a study of T cell responses to AZD1222 COVID-19 vaccine (dated by TCRdb to 2020 to 2023). General notes on the study: TCR sequencing was performed for more than 230 trial participants, of whom roughly 200 were given two doses of AZD1222 and around 25 were given two doses of MenACWY control vaccine. Trial participants were enrolled by age into 18-55, 56-69 and 70-plus year subgroups, with roughly 150, 30 and 60 TCR-sequenced participants respectively.

Comments on this clone: Its antigen has not been determined. The record has no base qualities; no much larger clone is one base away.

What the work shows at the level of the full study, not this receptor alone: No day 14 peak-response samples were available, so repertoires were characterized only after the peak T cell response. The whole spike protein was spanned by vaccine-associated CD4 TCRs, and dominant responses were seen in regions 160-218 and 743-854. Only five or six AZD1222 recipients were SARS-CoV-2 seropositive at baseline, limiting conclusions about previously exposed vaccinees. A significant rise in spike-specific TCR breadth and depth was observed after two AZD1222 doses relative to day 0 and relative to MenACWY recipients. The 56-69-year group was small, and its depth increase did not reach significance, likely because of low power. Most participants were white British and females outnumbered males, and the authors suggested that clonal diversity may have been underestimated. Reportedly, close to half of the unique spike-specific TCRs recognized epitopes lying outside the regions that are mutated in the B.1.351 and B.1.1.7 variants.

The CDR3 regions of human TCRbeta chains were analyzed by immunosequencing. Under the source paper's analysis protocol: Repertoire TCRs were checked for matches against a reference library of SARS-CoV-2-specific TCRs that had been generated using the MIRA antigen-specificity platform. Breadth meant the fraction of unique TCRs that were SARS-CoV-2-associated, whereas depth meant the fraction of total T cells that were SARS-CoV-2-associated. Using the MIRA data, each spike-specific TCR was mapped to the spike region that the TCR reacts to and placed in a CD4 or CD8 class. Log10-transformed breadth and depth values were compared by one-way ANOVA with Sidak's multiple comparisons tests. The table comes from immuneACCESS by way of TCRdb, which keeps in-frame sequences with V and J called. Part of the clones is missing from these tables; in studies checked, under half for an unresolved V gene and the rest for unknown reasons. D and trimming were read from the DNA, whereas the V and J calls and clone size are those reported in that table. A total of about 75,000 clones appear in this sample, approximately 89% of them only once. 8% to 10% of the sample is in the top ten clones.

The time point label corresponds to: about 28 days (+/-7) after the second vaccine dose. The sample's treatment or condition label is to be understood as: meningococcal conjugate vaccine given as trial control. Samples from vaccinated people were obtained from the UK trials COV001 and COV002, which included a single-blind randomized controlled phase 2/3 trial of AZD1222 (ChAdOx1 nCoV-19) in healthy adults. Trial participant PBMC samples were collected at day 0 and day 28 after the second dose for TCRbeta chain sequencing. V lost 3 bases and J lost 11 bases; the stretch between them is 16 bases long. The CDR3 runs 12 residues from the cysteine to the phenylalanine. The read is trimmed to its CDR3 DNA, 36 bases read in frame from base 1. The germline V gene (reference sequence) specifies DFQATT as CDR1 and SNEGSKA as CDR2.

This sequence uses TRBV20-1 and TRBJ1-1; the best D guess is TRBD1, with 5 bases matching. This clonotype originated in an adult who received the MenACWY meningococcal vaccine as a control. Specimen: peripheral blood, collected 28 days after the second dose of the MenACWY control vaccine. The CDR3 region: CSASFRGGTAFF. DNA sequence: TGCAGTGCTAGTTTTCGTGGGGGGACGGCTTTCTTT.